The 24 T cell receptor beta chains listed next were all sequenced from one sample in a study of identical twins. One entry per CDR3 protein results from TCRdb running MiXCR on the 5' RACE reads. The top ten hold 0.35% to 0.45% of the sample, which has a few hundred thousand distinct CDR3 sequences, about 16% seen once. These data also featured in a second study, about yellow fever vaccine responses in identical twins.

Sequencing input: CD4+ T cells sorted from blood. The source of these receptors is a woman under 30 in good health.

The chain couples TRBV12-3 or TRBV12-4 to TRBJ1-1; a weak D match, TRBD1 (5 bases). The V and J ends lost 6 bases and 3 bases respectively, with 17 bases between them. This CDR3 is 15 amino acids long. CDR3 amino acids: CASRPGPRIDTEAFF. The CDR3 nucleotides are TGTGCCAGCAGACCGGGACCTAGGATAGACACTGAAGCTTTCTTT.

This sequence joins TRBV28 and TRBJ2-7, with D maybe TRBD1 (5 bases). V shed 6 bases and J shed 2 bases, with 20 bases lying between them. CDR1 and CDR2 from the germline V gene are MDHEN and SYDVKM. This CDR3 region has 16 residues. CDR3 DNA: TGTGCCAGCAGACCCTCAACCGGTACAGGAGCCTACGAGCAGTACTTC. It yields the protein CASRPSTGTGAYEQYF.

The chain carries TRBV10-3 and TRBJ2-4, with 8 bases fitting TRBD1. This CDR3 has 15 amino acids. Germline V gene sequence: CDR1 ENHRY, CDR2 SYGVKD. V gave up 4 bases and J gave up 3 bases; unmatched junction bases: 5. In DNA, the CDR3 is TGTGCCATCAGTGGGACAGGGCTCGACAAAAACATTCAGTACTTC. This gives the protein CAISGTGLDKNIQYF.

The CDR3: CASSEAELAGKETQYF. The CDR3 region has the DNA TGTGCCAGCAGTGAAGCTGAGCTAGCGGGTAAAGAGACCCAGTACTTC. The V gene is TRBV2, the J gene TRBJ2-5; TRBD2 matches at 8 bases. The CDR3 length is 16 residues. The V gene end was trimmed by 0 bases and the J gene end by 3 bases; junction bases not matched to a gene: 6. Germline V CDR1 and CDR2: SNHLY, FYNNEI.

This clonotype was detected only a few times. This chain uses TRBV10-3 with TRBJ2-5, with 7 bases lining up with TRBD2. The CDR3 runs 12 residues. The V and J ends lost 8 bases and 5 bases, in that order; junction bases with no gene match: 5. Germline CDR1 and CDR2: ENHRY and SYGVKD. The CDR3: CAIGASGETQYF. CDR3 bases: TGTGCCATCGGGGCTAGCGGTGAGACCCAGTACTTC.

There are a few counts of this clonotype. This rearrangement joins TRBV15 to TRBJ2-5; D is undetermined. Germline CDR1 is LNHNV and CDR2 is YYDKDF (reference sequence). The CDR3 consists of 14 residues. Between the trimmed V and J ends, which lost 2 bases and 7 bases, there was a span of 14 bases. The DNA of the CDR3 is TGTGCCACCAGCAGACCATCAGAAGTTGGGACCCAGTACTTC. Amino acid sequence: CATSRPSEVGTQYF.

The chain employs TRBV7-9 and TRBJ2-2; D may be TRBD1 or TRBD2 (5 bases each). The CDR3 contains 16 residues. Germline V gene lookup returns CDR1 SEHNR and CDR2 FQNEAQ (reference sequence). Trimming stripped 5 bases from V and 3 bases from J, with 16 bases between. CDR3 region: CASSPPTGTYTGELFF. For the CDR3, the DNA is TGTGCCAGCAGCCCCCCGACCGGGACGTACACCGGGGAGCTGTTTTTT.

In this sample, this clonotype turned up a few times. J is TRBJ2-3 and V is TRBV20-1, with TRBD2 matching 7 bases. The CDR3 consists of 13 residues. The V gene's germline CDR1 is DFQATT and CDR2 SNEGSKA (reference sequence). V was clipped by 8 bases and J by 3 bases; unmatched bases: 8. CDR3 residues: CSTPSGRTDTQYF. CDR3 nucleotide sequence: TGCAGTACCCCTAGCGGACGTACAGATACGCAGTATTTT.

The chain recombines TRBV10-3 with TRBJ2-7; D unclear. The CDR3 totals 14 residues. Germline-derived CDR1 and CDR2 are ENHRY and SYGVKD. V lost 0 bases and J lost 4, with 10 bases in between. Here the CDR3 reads CAISESTRAYEQYF. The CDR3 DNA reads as TGTGCCATCAGTGAGTCGACTCGAGCTTACGAGCAGTACTTC.

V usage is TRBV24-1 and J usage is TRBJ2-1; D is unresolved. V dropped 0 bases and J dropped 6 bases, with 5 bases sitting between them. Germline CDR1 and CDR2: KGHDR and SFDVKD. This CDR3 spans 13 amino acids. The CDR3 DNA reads TGTGCCACCAGTGATTTGTATGGCAATGAGCAGTTCTTC. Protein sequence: CATSDLYGNEQFF.

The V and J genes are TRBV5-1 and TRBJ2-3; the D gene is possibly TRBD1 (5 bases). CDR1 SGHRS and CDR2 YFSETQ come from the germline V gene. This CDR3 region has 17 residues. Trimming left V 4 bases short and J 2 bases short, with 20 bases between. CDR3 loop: CASSPVPQGVFTDTQYF. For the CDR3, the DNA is TGCGCCAGCAGCCCGGTTCCCCAAGGGGTCTTCACAGATACGCAGTATTTT.

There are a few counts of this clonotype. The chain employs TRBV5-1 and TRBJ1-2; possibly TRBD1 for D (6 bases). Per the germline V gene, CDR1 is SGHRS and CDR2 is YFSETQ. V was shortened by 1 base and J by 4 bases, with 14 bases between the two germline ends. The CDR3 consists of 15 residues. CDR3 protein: CASSLQQGESYGYTF. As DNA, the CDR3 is TGCGCCAGCAGCTTGCAACAGGGAGAGAGCTATGGCTACACCTTC.

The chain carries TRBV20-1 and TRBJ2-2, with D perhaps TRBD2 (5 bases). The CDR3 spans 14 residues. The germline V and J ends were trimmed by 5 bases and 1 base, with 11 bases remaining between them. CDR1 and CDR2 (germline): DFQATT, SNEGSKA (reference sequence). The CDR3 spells CSAPPRGNTGELFF. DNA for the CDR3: TGCAGTGCTCCCCCCCGGGGGAACACCGGGGAGCTGTTTTTT.

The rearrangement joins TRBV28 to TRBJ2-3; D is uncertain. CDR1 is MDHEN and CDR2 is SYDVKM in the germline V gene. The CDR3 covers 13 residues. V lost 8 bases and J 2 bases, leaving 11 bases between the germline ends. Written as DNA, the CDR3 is TGTGCCAGCTCACGGGCAGACACAGATACGCAGTATTTT. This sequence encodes CASSRADTDTQYF.

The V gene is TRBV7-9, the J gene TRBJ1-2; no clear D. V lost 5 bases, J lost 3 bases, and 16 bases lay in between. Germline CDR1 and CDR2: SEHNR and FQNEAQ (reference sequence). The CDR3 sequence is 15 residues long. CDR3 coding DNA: TGTGCCAGCAGCATACGACGGTCCCGGGACTATGGCTACACCTTC. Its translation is CASSIRRSRDYGYTF.

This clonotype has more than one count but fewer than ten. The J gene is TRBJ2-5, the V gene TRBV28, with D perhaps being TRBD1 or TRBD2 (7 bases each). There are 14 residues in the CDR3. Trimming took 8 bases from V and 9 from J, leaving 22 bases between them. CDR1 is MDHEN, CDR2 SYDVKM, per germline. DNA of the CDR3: TGTGCCAGCTCCTCTCAGGGGGGGGTTTTGGCCCAGTACTTC. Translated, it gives CASSSQGGVLAQYF.

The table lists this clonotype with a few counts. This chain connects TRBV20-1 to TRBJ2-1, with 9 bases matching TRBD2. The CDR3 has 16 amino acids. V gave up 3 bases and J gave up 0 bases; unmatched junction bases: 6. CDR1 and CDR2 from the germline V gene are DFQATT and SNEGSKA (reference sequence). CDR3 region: CSASEVAGVSYNEQFF. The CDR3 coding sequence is TGCAGTGCTAGTGAGGTAGCGGGAGTCTCCTACAATGAGCAGTTCTTC.

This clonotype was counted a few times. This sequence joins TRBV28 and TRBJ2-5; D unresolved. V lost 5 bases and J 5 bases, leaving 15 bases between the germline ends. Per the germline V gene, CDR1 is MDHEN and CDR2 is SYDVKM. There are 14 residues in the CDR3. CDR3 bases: TGTGCCAGCAGTCCCTTGGTCAGGTGGGAGACCCAGTACTTC. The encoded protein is CASSPLVRWETQYF.

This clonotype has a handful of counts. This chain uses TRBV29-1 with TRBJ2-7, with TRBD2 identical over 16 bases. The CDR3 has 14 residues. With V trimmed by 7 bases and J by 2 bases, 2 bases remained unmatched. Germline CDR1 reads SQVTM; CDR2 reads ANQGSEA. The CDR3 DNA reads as TGCAGCGGGGGGACTAGCGGGAGGGCCTACGAGCAGTACTTC. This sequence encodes CSGGTSGRAYEQYF.

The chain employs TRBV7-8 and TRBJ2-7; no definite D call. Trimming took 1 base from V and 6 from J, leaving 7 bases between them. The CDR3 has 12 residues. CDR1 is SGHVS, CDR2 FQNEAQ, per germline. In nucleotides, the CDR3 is TGTGCCAGCAGCTTAGGAGTCCTCGAGCAGTACGTC. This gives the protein CASSLGVLEQYV.

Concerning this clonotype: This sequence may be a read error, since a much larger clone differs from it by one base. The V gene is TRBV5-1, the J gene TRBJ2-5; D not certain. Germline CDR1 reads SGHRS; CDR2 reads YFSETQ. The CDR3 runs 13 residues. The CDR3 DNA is TGCGCCAGCGGCTTCCCAGGACAAGAGACCCAGTACTTC. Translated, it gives CASGFPGQETQYF.

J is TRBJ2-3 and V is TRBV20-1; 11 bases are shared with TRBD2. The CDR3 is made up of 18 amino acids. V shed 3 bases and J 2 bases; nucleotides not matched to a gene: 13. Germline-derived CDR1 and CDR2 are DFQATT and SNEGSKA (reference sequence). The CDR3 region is CSARIAGGPSLYTDTQYF. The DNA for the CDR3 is TGCAGTGCTAGGATAGCGGGAGGGCCCAGCTTGTACACAGATACGCAGTATTTT.

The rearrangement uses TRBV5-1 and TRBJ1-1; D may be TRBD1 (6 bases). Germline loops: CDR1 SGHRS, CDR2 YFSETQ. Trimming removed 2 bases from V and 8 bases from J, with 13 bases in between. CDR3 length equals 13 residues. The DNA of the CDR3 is TGCGCCAGCAGCTTTACAGGGCTGGAAGAAGCTTTCTTT. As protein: CASSFTGLEEAFF.

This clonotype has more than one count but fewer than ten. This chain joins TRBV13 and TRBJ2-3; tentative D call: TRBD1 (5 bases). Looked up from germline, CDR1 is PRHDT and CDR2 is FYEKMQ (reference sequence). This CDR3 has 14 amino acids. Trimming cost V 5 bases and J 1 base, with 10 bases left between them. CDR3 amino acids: CASSPGAGTDTQYF. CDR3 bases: TGTGCCAGCAGCCCTGGGGCTGGCACAGATACGCAGTATTTT.